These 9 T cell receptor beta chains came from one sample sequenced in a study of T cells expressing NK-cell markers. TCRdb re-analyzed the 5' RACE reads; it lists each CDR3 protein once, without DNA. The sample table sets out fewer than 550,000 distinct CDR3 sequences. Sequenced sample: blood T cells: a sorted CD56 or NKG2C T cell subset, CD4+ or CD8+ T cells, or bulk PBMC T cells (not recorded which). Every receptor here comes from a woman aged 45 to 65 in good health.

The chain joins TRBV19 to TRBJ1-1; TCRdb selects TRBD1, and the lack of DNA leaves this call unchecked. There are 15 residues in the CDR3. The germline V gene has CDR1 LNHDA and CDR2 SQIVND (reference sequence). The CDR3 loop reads CASTGTGSEWTEAFF.

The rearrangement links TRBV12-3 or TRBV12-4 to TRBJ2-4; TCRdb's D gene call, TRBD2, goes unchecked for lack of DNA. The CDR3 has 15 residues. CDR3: CASSFRALAKNIQYF.

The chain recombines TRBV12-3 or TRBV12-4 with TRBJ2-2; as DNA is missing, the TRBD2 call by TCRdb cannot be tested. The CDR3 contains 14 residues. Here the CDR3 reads CASSLGGRAGELFF.

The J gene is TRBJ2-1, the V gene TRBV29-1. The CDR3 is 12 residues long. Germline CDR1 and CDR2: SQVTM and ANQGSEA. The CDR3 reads CSVAAVVYEQFF.

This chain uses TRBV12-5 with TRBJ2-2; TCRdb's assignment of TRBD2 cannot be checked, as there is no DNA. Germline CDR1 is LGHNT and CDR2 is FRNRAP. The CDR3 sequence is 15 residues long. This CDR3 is CASGAGRSNTGELFF.

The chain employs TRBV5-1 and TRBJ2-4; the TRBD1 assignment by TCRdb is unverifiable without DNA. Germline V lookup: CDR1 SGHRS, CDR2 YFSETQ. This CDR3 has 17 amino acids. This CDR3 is CASSLGDAGQGTYIQYF.

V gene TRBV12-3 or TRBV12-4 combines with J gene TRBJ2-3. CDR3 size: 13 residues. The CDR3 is CASRGASPDTQYF.

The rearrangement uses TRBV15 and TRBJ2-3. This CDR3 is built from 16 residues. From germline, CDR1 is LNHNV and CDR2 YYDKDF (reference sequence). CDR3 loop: CATSRDLRIALDTQYF.

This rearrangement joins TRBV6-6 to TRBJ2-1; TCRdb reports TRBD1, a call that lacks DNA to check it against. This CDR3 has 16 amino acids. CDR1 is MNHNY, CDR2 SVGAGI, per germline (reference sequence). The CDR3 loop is CASRTFPGQGADEQFF.